A single sample gave rise to the 29 T cell receptor beta chains below, sequenced in a study of blood T cell repertoires in COVID-19. Clones were read by immunoSEQ multiplex PCR, and TCRdb kept only the in-frame ones, dropping some. The sample has about 89,000 clones, 65% to 85% seen once. What was sequenced was peripheral blood. The receptors come from a man in his 70s with COVID-19, enrolled during active disease.

The chain carries TRBV6-5 and TRBJ1-2, with D tentatively TRBD1 (5 bases). The CDR3 sequence is 13 residues long. The germline V and J ends were trimmed by 5 bases and 4 bases, with 11 bases remaining between them. Germline V gives CDR1 MNHEY, CDR2 SVGAGI. The CDR3 sequence is CASSPQGFYGYTF. The DNA for the CDR3 is TGTGCCAGCAGTCCCCAGGGCTTCTATGGCTACACCTTC.

This rearrangement joins TRBV2 to TRBJ2-7; 12 bases align to TRBD1. Germline assignment: CDR1 SNHLY and CDR2 FYNNEI. V was clipped by 5 bases and J by 4 bases; unmatched bases: 6. The CDR3 sequence is 15 residues long. The CDR3 here is CASSWGQGARYEQYF. As DNA, the CDR3 is TGTGCCAGCAGTTGGGGACAGGGGGCGAGGTACGAGCAGTACTTC.

This clone came up a few times. The chain employs TRBV5-1 and TRBJ1-2; 12 positions match TRBD1. The trim removed 4 bases at V and 7 bases at J, leaving 2 bases unmatched. The CDR3 covers 13 residues. The germline gives CDR1 SGHRS, CDR2 YFSETQ. DNA for the CDR3: TGCGCCAGCAGCGGGGGACAGGGGGCTGGCTACACCTTC. This translates into CASSGGQGAGYTF.

The chain combines TRBV7-3 with TRBJ2-5, with TRBD2 identical over 7 bases. The V and J ends lost 2 bases and 5 bases, in that order; junction bases with no gene match: 2. CDR1 SGHTA and CDR2 FQGTGA come from the germline V gene. The CDR3 contains 13 residues. The CDR3 bases are TGTGCCAGCAGCTTAGGGGGGGATGAGACCCAGTACTTC. Translated, it gives CASSLGGDETQYF.

This clone has a single count. For the CDR3, the DNA is TGTGCCAGTAGGAAACAGGGCAGCTCTGGAAACACCATATATTTT. Amino acids: CASRKQGSSGNTIYF. The chain is built from TRBV19 and TRBJ1-3, with D perhaps TRBD1 (6 bases). The CDR3 is 15 residues long. Trimming took 6 bases from V and 0 from J, leaving 12 bases between them. CDR1 is LNHDA, CDR2 SQIVND, per germline (reference sequence). The whole variable domain, filled in from reference TRBV19 and TRBJ1-3, reads DGGITQSPKYLFRKEGQNVTLSCEQNLNHDAMYWYRQDPGQGLRLIYYSQIVNDFQKGDIAEGYSVSREKKESFPLTVTSAQKNPTAFYLCASRKQGSSGNTIYFGEGSWLTVV.

This clone turned up a few times. V usage is TRBV6-2 or TRBV6-3 and J usage is TRBJ1-1; the match to TRBD1 covers 8 bases. The CDR3 has 14 amino acids. J gave up 0 bases and V 4 bases, and 1 base lay outside the gene matches. Germline-derived CDR1 and CDR2 are MNHEY and SVGEGT. The CDR3 DNA is TGTGCCAGCAGTTCGACAGGGGTGAACACTGAAGCTTTCTTT. Its translation: CASSSTGVNTEAFF.

This clone was observed a single time. The chain has TRBV3-1 (or the pseudogene TRBV3-2) and TRBJ1-2; 7 bases align to TRBD1. Germline V gene data show CDR1 as LGHDT and CDR2 as YNNKEL (reference sequence). The J segment lost 3 bases and the V segment lost 2 bases, leaving 3 bases of the junction unmatched. The CDR3 has 14 amino acids. CDR3 coding DNA: TGTGCCAGCAGCCAACGTGACAGGGACTATGGCTACACCTTC. Translating gives CASSQRDRDYGYTF.

V usage is TRBV5-1 and J usage is TRBJ1-4; 9 bases agree with TRBD1. The CDR3 runs to 17 residues. Germline V gives CDR1 SGHRS, CDR2 YFSETQ. Trimming at V came to 5 bases and at J to 1 base, leaving 9 bases not matched to a gene. CDR3 region: CASRTGQGKGTNEKLFF. CDR3 nucleotides: TGCGCCAGCAGAACGGGACAGGGAAAAGGAACTAATGAAAAACTGTTTTTT.

This clone was picked up one time. CDR3 coding DNA: TGCAGCGTCCGACTAGCGGGAGGGCCCTCGGATGAGCAGTTCTTC. It yields the protein CSVRLAGGPSDEQFF. This rearrangement joins TRBV29-1 to TRBJ2-1, with TRBD2 matching 14 bases. CDR1 is SQVTM and CDR2 is ANQGSEA in the germline V gene. CDR3 length: 15 amino acids. J lost 8 bases, V lost 6 bases, and 9 bases had no gene match.

This chain links TRBV5-6 with TRBJ2-7, with D maybe TRBD1 (6 bases). The CDR3 runs to 13 residues. Looked up from germline, CDR1 is SGHDT and CDR2 is YYEEEE. V gave up 5 bases and J gave up 3 bases, with 12 bases separating them. The CDR3 DNA follows: TGTGCCAGCAGGCCGGGACACGGCTACGAGCAGTACTTC. It translates to CASRPGHGYEQYF.

The chain carries TRBV7-3 and TRBJ1-3; D unresolved. Germline CDR1 reads SGHTA; CDR2 reads FQGTGA. The CDR3 totals 14 residues. The germline V and J ends were trimmed by 2 bases and 3 bases, with 8 bases remaining between them. CDR3 sequence reads: CASSLGGDGNTIYF. The DNA for the CDR3 is TGTGCCAGCAGCTTAGGCGGGGATGGAAACACCATATATTTT.

The V and J genes are TRBV5-1 and TRBJ2-2; 9 bases map to TRBD1. The CDR3 is made up of 15 amino acids. Unmatched junction bases numbered 0, after V lost 0 bases and J lost 3 bases. Germline CDR1 is SGHRS and CDR2 is YFSETQ. The CDR3, as DNA: TGCGCCAGCAGCTTGGGGACAGGGGACACCGGGGAGCTGTTTTTT. Translation gives CASSLGTGDTGELFF.

The rearrangement uses TRBV19 and TRBJ1-5; D might be TRBD1 (5 bases). The V end was cut by 5 bases, the J end by 6 bases, with 23 bases between. This CDR3 region has 17 residues. Germline values: CDR1 LNHDA, CDR2 SQIVND (reference sequence). CDR3 bases: TGTGCCAGTAGTTCGAACCGGGACTCCGGGCGAAGTCAGCCCCAGCATTTT. Residues: CASSSNRDSGRSQPQHF.

The chain has TRBV7-9 and TRBJ2-7; D possibly corresponds to TRBD1 (6 bases). V was trimmed by 5 bases and J by 1 base, leaving 12 bases between them. Germline CDR1 is SEHNR and CDR2 is FQNEAQ (reference sequence). This CDR3 region has 14 residues. This CDR3 is CASSAPQGSYEQYF. CDR3 sequence (DNA): TGTGCCAGCAGCGCCCCACAGGGATCCTACGAGCAGTACTTC.

This chain uses TRBV7-6 with TRBJ1-1; 10 bases match TRBD1. Germline CDR1 reads SGHVS; CDR2 reads FNYEAQ. This CDR3 is built from 18 residues. Unmatched junction bases numbered 10, after V lost 0 bases and J lost 3 bases. The CDR3 protein is CASSLAGTGDILHTEAFF. In DNA, the CDR3 is TGTGCCAGCAGCTTAGCCGGGACAGGGGATATTTTGCACACTGAAGCTTTCTTT.

The CDR3 loop reads CASSPQTSGNTGELFF. The DNA of the CDR3 is TGTGCCAGCAGCCCCCAGACTAGCGGTAACACCGGGGAGCTGTTTTTT. The chain employs TRBV7-9 and TRBJ2-2, with 9 bases that match TRBD2. This CDR3 has 16 amino acids. The V segment lost 5 bases and the J segment 2 bases; nucleotides outside the gene matches: 6. Germline V CDR1 and CDR2: SEHNR, FQNEAQ (reference sequence). Full variable domain (remainder filled in from reference TRBV7-9 and TRBJ2-2): DTGVSQNPRHKITKRGQNVTFRCDPISEHNRLYWYRQTLGQGPEFLTYFQNEAQLEKSRLLSDRFSAERPKGSFSTLEIQRTEQGDSAMYLCASSPQTSGNTGELFFGEGSRLTVL.

V gene TRBV10-3 combines with J gene TRBJ2-1, with 7 bases lining up with TRBD2. This CDR3 is built from 14 residues. CDR1 and CDR2 (germline): ENHRY, SYGVKD. Trimming cost V 4 bases and J 4 bases; bases outside gene matches: 4. CDR3 loop: CAISASGEYNEQFF. The CDR3 region has the DNA TGTGCCATCAGTGCCAGCGGGGAATACAATGAGCAGTTCTTC.

This clone was detected once. This chain joins TRBV19 and TRBJ2-7; TRBD1 agrees at 7 bases. Germline-derived CDR1 and CDR2 are LNHDA and SQIVND (reference sequence). The junction had 2 bases not matched to a gene; V was cut back by 5 bases and J by 4 bases. The CDR3 contains 12 residues. CDR3 DNA: TGTGCCAGTAGTTCAGGGGGATACGAGCAGTACTTC. It codes for CASSSGGYEQYF.

The rearrangement joins TRBV6-5 to TRBJ2-4; D not resolved. The V end lost 8 bases, the J end lost 4 bases, and 3 bases lay between the germline ends. In germline, CDR1 is MNHEY, CDR2 SVGAGI. The CDR3 is 10 amino acids. In DNA, the CDR3 is TGTGCCAGCTATAAAAACATTCAGTACTTC. Its protein is CASYKNIQYF.

The sample holds a few counts of this clone. The CDR3 DNA follows: TGCGCCAGCAGCCAAGTTAGCTATAGTAGTAACAATGAGCAGTTCTTC. Translation gives CASSQVSYSSNNEQFF. This rearrangement joins TRBV4-3 to TRBJ2-1; the D is unclear. The germline gives CDR1 LGHNA, CDR2 YSLEER. V gave up 1 base and J gave up 5 bases, with 15 bases separating them. The CDR3 is 16 amino acids.

In regard to this clone: It may be a read error: a sequence one base away is much more abundant. The rearrangement links TRBV19 to TRBJ2-5, with TRBD2 identical over 8 bases. This CDR3 is 14 amino acids long. Trimming at V came to 10 bases and at J to 1 base, leaving 8 bases not matched to a gene. CDR1 and CDR2 from the germline V gene are LNHDA and SQIVND (reference sequence). The CDR3 is CATTAGGGQETQYF. CDR3 nucleotides: TGTGCCACAACGGCGGGGGGAGGCCAAGAGACCCAGTACTTC. Supplemented by reference TRBV19 and TRBJ2-5, the full variable domain reads DGGITQSPKYLFRKEGQNVTLSCEQNLNHDAMYWYRQDPGQGLRLIYYSQIVNDFQKGDIAEGYSVSREKKESFPLTVTSAQKNPTAFYLCATTAGGGQETQYFGPGTRLLVL.

The CDR3 spells CSAKPDYGYTF. CDR3 DNA: TGCAGTGCAAAGCCTGACTATGGCTACACCTTC. The chain combines TRBV20-1 with TRBJ1-2; no clear D. The CDR3 sequence is 11 residues long. Trimming stripped 6 bases from V and 3 bases from J, with 8 bases between. CDR1 and CDR2 from the germline V gene are DFQATT and SNEGSKA (reference sequence).

V usage is TRBV24-1 and J usage is TRBJ1-2, with TRBD1 identical over 7 bases. V shed 4 bases and J 1 base; nucleotides not matched to a gene: 8. The CDR3 is 16 residues long. Germline V gives CDR1 KGHDR, CDR2 SFDVKD. The DNA for the CDR3 is TGTGCCACCAGTGACGCGACGACAGGGATTAACTATGGCTACACCTTC. Its protein product is CATSDATTGINYGYTF.

V is TRBV27 and J is TRBJ2-7, with D possibly being TRBD1 (5 bases). Between the trimmed V and J ends, which lost 0 bases and 2 bases, there was a span of 5 bases. This CDR3 has 13 residues. Germline V gene sequence: CDR1 MNHEY, CDR2 SMNVEV (reference sequence). The CDR3 coding sequence is TGTGCCAGCAGTTTATCAGGGGCCTACGAGCAGTACTTC. This gives the protein CASSLSGAYEQYF.

The chain has TRBV19 and TRBJ1-1; 8 bases match TRBD1. The V gene's germline CDR1 is LNHDA and CDR2 SQIVND (reference sequence). The CDR3 runs 17 residues. With 4 bases clipped from V and 4 bases from J, the junction kept 14 bases outside the gene matches. The CDR3 reads CASSKIPGGEWSTEAFF. The CDR3 nucleotides are TGTGCCAGTAGTAAAATCCCAGGGGGCGAGTGGAGCACTGAAGCTTTCTTT.

The chain carries TRBV5-1 and TRBJ2-7; the match to TRBD1 covers 11 bases. Germline V gene data show CDR1 as SGHRS and CDR2 as YFSETQ. Germline trimming cut 3 bases from V and 6 bases from J; bases unmatched to any gene: 5. CDR3 size: 14 residues. CDR3 sequence reads: CASSYGQGAVEQYF. Written as DNA, the CDR3 is TGCGCCAGCAGCTACGGACAGGGGGCCGTCGAGCAGTACTTC. The full variable domain, with the rest looked up from reference TRBV5-1 and TRBJ2-7, is KAGVTQTPRYLIKTRGQQVTLSCSPISGHRSVSWYQQTPGQGLQFLFEYFSETQRNKGNFPGRFSGRQFSNSRSEMNVSTLELGDSALYLCASSYGQGAVEQYFGPGTRLTVT.

This chain uses TRBV7-2 with TRBJ2-5; possibly TRBD1 for D (5 bases). CDR1 SGHTA and CDR2 FQGNSA come from the germline V gene. This CDR3 is built from 14 residues. Trimming stripped 3 bases from V and 4 bases from J, with 12 bases between. The CDR3 region is CASSFQSGAETQYF. The DNA for the CDR3 is TGTGCCAGCAGCTTCCAAAGTGGGGCAGAGACCCAGTACTTC.

The chain couples TRBV7-8 to TRBJ2-1; the match to TRBD2 covers 13 bases. Germline V CDR1 and CDR2: SGHVS, FQNEAQ. The CDR3 runs 16 residues. V dropped 5 bases and J dropped 9; count of bases not matched to a gene: 10. CDR3 region: CASSPILLAGGPEQFF. CDR3 DNA sequence: TGTGCCAGCAGCCCAATCCTACTAGCGGGGGGGCCTGAGCAGTTCTTC.

Comments on this clone: The junction does not match germline at one end; this may be a read error. This chain connects TRBV5-1 to TRBJ1-2, with D perhaps matching TRBD1 (5 bases). The CDR3 has 14 amino acids. Germline V gene data show CDR1 as SGHRS and CDR2 as YFSETQ. The CDR3 coding sequence is TGCGCCAGCAGCCCCGGTGGCAGGGACTACGGCTACACCTTC. It specifies CASSPGGRDYGYTF.